The following is a T cell receptor (beta chain) sequence with its context. The source of the sample is a study of blood T cell repertoires in COVID-19. Overall study: The study drew acute and convalescent COVID-19 samples from the United States, Italy and Spain. In each case, the material was cDNA or gDNA derived from T cells, B-cell-depleted T cells, or PBMCs.

How the authors handled the data: The assay estimated nucleated cells by amplifying reference gene primers. TCRdb's copy holds only in-frame clones and misses some; the assay was immunoSEQ multiplex PCR. V, J and clone size derive from that table, while D and trimming were established from the DNA sequence. The repertoire includes 230,000 or so clones, roughly 80% of them detected once, and roughly 5% sits in the top ten. Germline CDR1 SGHAT, CDR2 FQNNGV. The CDR3 length is 15 residues. V gave up 1 base and J gave up 4 bases, with 11 bases separating them. The genes are TRBV11-2 and TRBJ1-5, with D maybe TRBD1 (6 bases). Sequencing used peripheral blood. This receptor was taken from a human donor in a cohort sampled during active COVID-19. CDR3: CASSLAGGGNQPQHF. The CDR3 DNA reads TGTGCCAGCAGCTTAGCGGGAGGGGGTAATCAGCCCCAGCATTTT. Full variable domain (rest looked up from reference TRBV11-2 and TRBJ1-5): EAGVAQSPRYKIIEKRQSVAFWCNPISGHATLYWYQQILGQGPKLLIQFQNNGVVDDSQLPKDRFSAERLKGVDSTLKIQPAKLEDSAVYLCASSLAGGGNQPQHFGDGTRLSIL.